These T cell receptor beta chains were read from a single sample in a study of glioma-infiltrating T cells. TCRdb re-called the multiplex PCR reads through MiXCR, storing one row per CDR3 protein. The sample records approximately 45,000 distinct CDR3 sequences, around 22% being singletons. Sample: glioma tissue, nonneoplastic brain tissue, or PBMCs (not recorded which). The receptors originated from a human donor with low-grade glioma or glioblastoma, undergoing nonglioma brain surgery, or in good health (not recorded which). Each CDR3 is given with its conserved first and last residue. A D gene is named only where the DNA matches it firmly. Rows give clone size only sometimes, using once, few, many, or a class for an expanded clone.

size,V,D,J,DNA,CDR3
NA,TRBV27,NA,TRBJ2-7,TGTGCCAGCAGAGGCAGGGAGGACTACGAGCAGTACTTC,CASRGREDYEQYF
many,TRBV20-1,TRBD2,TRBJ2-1,TGCAGTGCTAGTCCGACTAGCGGGGGGACGCACAATGAGCAGTTCTTC,CSASPTSGGTHNEQFF
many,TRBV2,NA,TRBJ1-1,TGTGCCAGCTCCCGCACGGGTATGAATGGAGCTTTCTTT,CASSRTGMNGAFF
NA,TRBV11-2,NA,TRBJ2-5,TGTGCCAGCAGCTTAGGGGTTCCCAAAGAGACCCAGTACTTC,CASSLGVPKETQYF
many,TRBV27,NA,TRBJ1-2,TGTGCCAGCACCCTAGACGGGGAAGAGTATGGCTACACCTTC,CASTLDGEEYGYTF
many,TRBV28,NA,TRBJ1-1,TGTGCCAGCAGTTTATCTGGGGTTGGCACTGAAGCTTTCTTT,CASSLSGVGTEAFF
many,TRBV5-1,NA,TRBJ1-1,TGCGCCAGCAGCTTACAGGCAATGAACACTGAAGCTTTCTTT,CASSLQAMNTEAFF
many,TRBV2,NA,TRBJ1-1,TGTGCCAGCAGAAAACAGGGTGAAGCTTTCTTT,CASRKQGEAFF
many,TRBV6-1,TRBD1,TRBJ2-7,TGTGCCAGCAGCGAGGACAGGGAAAGTATCTACGAGCAGTACTTC,CASSEDRESIYEQYF
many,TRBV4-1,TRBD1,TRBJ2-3,TGCGCCAGCAGCGTCCGACAGGGTAGCACAGATACGCAGTATTTT,CASSVRQGSTDTQYF
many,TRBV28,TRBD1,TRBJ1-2,TGTGCCAGCAGTCCGTGGACAGGGGGCTCTGATGGCTACACCTTC,CASSPWTGGSDGYTF
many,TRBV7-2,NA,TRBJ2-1,TGTGCCAGCAGCTTTAGCGGTCCCTACAATGAGCAGTTCTTC,CASSFSGPYNEQFF
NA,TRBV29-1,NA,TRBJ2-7,TGCAGCGTTGAGGGGAACGAGCAGTACTTC,CSVEGNEQYF
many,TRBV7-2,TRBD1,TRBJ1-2,TGTGCCAGCAGCCTACAGGGGGCTTATGGCTACACCTTC,CASSLQGAYGYTF
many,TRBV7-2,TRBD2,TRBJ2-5,TGTGCCAGCAGCTTAAATAATGCGGGAGGGCCAGGAGAGACCCAGTACTTC,CASSLNNAGGPGETQYF
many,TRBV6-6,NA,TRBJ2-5,TGTGCCAGCAGTTACTCTGGGGCGGCACTTAAGGCCCAGTACTTC,CASSYSGAALKAQYF
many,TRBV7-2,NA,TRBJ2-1,TGTGCCAGCAGCCGCGCCCCAGATAATGAGCAGTTCTTC,CASSRAPDNEQFF
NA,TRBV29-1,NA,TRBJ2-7,TGCAGCGTTGTTCTTGGGCACGAGCAGTACTTC,CSVVLGHEQYF
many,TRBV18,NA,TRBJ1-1,TGTGCCAGCTCACTTTTAAGGGACAACACTGAAGCTTTCTTT,CASSLLRDNTEAFF
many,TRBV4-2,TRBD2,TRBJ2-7,TGTGCCAGCAGCCCGCCTTGGACTAGCGGGAGAAACGAGCAGTACTTC,CASSPPWTSGRNEQYF
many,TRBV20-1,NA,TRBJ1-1,TGCAGTGCTGTAGGCGGAAACACTGAAGCTTTCTTT,CSAVGGNTEAFF
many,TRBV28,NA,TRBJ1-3,TGTGCCCCGGTGGACACCATATATTTT,CAPVDTIYF
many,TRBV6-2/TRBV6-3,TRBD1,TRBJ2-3,TGTGCCAGCAGTTCCGACAGGGCCCACCTCCCAGATACGCAGTATTTT,CASSSDRAHLPDTQYF
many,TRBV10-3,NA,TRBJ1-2,TGTGCCATCAGTGAGTCGGGGGGGAACGGCTACACCTTC,CAISESGGNGYTF
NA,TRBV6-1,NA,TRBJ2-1,TGTGCCAGCACCATGCGTGAGGGCGGCTACAATGAGCAGCTCTTC,CASTMREGGYNEQLF
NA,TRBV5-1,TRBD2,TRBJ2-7,TGCGCCAGCAGCTCGGAGCGGGAGGGAGGTGAGCAGTACTTC,CASSSEREGGEQYF
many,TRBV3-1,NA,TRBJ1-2,TGTGCCAGCAGCCAGAACTATGGCTACACCTTC,CASSQNYGYTF
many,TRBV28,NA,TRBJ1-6,TGTGCCAGCAGTTTATACGGACAGAATAATTCACCCCTCCACTTT,CASSLYGQNNSPLHF
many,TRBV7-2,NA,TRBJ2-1,TGTGCCAGCAGCTTTTTTGGGGGCGGTGAGCAGTTCTTC,CASSFFGGGEQFF
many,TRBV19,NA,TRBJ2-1,TGTGCCAGTAGTCTTTACCGGTCTAGTGAGCAGTTCTTC,CASSLYRSSEQFF
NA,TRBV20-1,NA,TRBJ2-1,TGCCGTGCTAGTGACATGAGCTCCTACCCTGAGCATTTCTTC,CRASDMSSYPEHFF
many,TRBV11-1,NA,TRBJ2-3,TGTGCCAGCAGCTTAGCGTGGACAATCAGCACAGATACGCAGTATTTT,CASSLAWTISTDTQYF
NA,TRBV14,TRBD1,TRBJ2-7,TGTGCCAGCAGCCAAGGACAGGGGGGAGCCTACGAGCAGTACTTC,CASSQGQGGAYEQYF
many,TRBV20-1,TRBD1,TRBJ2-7,TGCAGTGCTAGAGATGGGAAGACAGGGGGCCCCTACGAGCAGTACTTC,CSARDGKTGGPYEQYF
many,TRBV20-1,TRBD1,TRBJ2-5,TGCAGTGCTAGAGACCGGACAGGGGAGGAGACCCAGTACTTC,CSARDRTGEETQYF
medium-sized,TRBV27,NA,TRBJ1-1,TGTGCCAGCAGTGACCGGTCGAACACTGAAGCTTTCTTT,CASSDRSNTEAFF
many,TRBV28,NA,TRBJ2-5,TGTGCCAGCAGTTCAATGGTGGCTAGCGATCAAGAGACCCAGTACTTC,CASSSMVASDQETQYF
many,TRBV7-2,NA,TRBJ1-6,TGTGCCAGCAGGGCAGGGTATAATTCACCCCTCCACTTT,CASRAGYNSPLHF
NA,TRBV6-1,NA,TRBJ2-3,TGTGCCAGCAGTGAAGCGCTTCATTACAATGAGCAGTATTTT,CASSEALHYNEQYF
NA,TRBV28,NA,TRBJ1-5,TGTGCCAGCAGTTTTATTTCTTCTCGGCCCCGGCATTTT,CASSFISSRPRHF
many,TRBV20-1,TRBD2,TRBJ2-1,TGCAGTGCTAGAGATATTCGCGGGGGATTAAATGAGCAGTTCTTC,CSARDIRGGLNEQFF
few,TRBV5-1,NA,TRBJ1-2,TGCGCCAGCAGCTTCGGGATCAGAGGCTACACCTTC,CASSFGIRGYTF
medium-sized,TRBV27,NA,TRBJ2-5,TGTGCCAGCAGCCGCGGCCTACTAGCTTCCCAAGAGACCCAGTACTTC,CASSRGLLASQETQYF
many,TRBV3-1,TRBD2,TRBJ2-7,TGTGCCAGCAGCCTAGGACTAGCGGGAGGGCTAGAGCAGTACTTC,CASSLGLAGGLEQYF
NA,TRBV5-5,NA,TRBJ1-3,TGTGCCAGCAGTTTGGGTACTGGAAACACCATATATTTT,CASSLGTGNTIYF
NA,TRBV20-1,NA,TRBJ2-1,TGCAGTGCTAGCTCGGCCAGAGGATACAATGAGCAGTTCTTC,CSASSARGYNEQFF
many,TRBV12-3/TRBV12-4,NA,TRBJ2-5,TGTGCCAGCTGCCAGACAGCCCAAGAGACCCAGTACTTC,CASCQTAQETQYF
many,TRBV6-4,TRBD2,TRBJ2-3,TGTGCCAGCAGTGCTAGCGGGGGGCCAGATACGCAGTATTTT,CASSASGGPDTQYF
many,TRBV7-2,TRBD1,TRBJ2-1,TGTGCCAGCAGCTCTCGACAGGGAATTTACAATGAGCAGTTCTTC,CASSSRQGIYNEQFF
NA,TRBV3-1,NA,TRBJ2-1,TGTGCCAGCAGCCAAGGGGCATACGAGCAGTTCTTC,CASSQGAYEQFF
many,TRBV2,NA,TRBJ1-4,TGTGCCAGCAGTGAGACAAGAGCAACTAATGAAAAACTGTTTTTT,CASSETRATNEKLFF
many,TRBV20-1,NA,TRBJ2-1,TGCAGTGCTAGCGGCCCCTCTGGGTGGTTCTTC,CSASGPSGWFF
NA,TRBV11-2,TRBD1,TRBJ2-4,TGTGCCAGCAGCTTAGACCCAGGGGGCATGCAGTACTTC,CASSLDPGGMQYF
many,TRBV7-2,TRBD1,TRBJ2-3,TGTGCCAGCAGCCCAGGGGGCAAGGTTACAGATACGCAGTATTTT,CASSPGGKVTDTQYF
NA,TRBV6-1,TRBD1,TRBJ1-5,TGTGCCAGCAGGTATGGGACAGGTGAAGAACAGTCCCATCATTTT,CASRYGTGEEQSHHF
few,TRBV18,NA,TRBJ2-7,TGTGCCAGCTCACCCTCAGGGAGGGAGCAGTACTTC,CASSPSGREQYF
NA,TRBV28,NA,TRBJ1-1,TGTGCCAGCACCCGAACAGGAAGCACTGAAGCTTTCTTT,CASTRTGSTEAFF
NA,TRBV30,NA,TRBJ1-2,TGTGCCTGGAGCCCTGACAGACAGCTCGATGGCTACACCTTC,CAWSPDRQLDGYTF
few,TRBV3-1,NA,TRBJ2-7,TGTGCCAGCAGCCAAGATTCACCTACACCTCACTTC,CASSQDSPTPHF
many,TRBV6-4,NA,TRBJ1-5,TGTGCCAGCAGTGACGGACGAACACTCCGGCCCCTTTTTATTCGTCAGCCCCAGCATTTT,CASSDGRTLRPLFIRQPQHF